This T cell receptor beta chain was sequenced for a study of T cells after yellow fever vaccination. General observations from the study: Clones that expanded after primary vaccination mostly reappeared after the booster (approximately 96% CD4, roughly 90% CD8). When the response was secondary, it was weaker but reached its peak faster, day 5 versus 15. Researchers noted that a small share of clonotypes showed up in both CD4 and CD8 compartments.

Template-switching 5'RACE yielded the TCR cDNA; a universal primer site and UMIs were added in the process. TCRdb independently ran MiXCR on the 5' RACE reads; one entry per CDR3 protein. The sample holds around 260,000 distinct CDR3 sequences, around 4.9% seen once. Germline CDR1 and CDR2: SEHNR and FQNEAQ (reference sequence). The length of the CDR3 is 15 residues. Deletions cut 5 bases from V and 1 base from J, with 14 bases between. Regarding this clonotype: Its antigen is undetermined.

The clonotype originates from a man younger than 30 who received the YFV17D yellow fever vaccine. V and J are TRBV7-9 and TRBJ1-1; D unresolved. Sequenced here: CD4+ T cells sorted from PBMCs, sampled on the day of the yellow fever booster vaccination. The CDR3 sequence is CASSPLTGKNTEAFF. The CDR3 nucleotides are TGTGCCAGCAGCCCCCTGACGGGGAAGAACACTGAAGCTTTCTTT.